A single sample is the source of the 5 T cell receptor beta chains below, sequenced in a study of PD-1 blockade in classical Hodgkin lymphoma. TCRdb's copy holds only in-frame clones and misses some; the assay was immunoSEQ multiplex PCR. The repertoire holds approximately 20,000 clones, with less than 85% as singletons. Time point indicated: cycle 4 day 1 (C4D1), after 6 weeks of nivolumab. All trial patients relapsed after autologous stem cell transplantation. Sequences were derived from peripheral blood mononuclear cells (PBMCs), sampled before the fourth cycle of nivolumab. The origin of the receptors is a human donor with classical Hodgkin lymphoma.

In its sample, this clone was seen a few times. The CDR3 sequence is CASSMGHTNYGYTF. The CDR3, as DNA: TGTGCCAGTAGTATGGGACATACTAACTATGGCTACACCTTC. The rearrangement joins TRBV19 to TRBJ1-2; D may be TRBD1 (6 bases). The CDR3 is 14 residues long. From germline, CDR1 is LNHDA and CDR2 SQIVND (reference sequence). The V end lost 3 bases, the J end lost 0 bases, and 8 bases lay between the germline ends.

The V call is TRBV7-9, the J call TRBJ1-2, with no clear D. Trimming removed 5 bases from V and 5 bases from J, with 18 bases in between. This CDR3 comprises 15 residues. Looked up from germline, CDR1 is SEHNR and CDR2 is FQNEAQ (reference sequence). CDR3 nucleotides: TGTGCCAGCAGCCCGGGGTTTCTTGACACGTATGGCTACACCTTC. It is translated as CASSPGFLDTYGYTF. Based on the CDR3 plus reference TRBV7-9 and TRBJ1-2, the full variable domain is DTGVSQNPRHKITKRGQNVTFRCDPISEHNRLYWYRQTLGQGPEFLTYFQNEAQLEKSRLLSDRFSAERPKGSFSTLEIQRTEQGDSAMYLCASSPGFLDTYGYTFGSGTRLTVV.

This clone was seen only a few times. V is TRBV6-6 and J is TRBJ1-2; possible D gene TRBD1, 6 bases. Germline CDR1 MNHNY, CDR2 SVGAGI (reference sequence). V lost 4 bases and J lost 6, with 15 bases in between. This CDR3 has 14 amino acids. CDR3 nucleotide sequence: TGTGCCAGCAGTTTTATAAGGGGGGGTGATGGCTACACCTTC. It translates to CASSFIRGGDGYTF.

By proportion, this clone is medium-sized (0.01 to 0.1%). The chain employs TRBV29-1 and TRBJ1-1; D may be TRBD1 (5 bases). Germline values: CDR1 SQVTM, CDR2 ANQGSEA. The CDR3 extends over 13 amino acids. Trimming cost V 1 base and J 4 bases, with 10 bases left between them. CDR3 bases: TGCAGCGTTGAAGGGCAGGGAACCACTGAAGCTTTCTTT. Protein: CSVEGQGTTEAFF.

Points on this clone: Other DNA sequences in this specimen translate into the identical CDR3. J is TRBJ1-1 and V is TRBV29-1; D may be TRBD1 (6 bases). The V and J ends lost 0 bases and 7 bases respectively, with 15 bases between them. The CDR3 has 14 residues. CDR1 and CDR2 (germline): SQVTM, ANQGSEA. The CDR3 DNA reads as TGCAGCGTTGAAGACCGCTTAGGGGGTTATGAAGCTTTCTTT. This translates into CSVEDRLGGYEAFF. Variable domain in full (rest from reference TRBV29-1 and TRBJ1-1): SAVISQKPSRDICQRGTSLTIQCQVDSQVTMMFWYRQQPGQSLTLIATANQGSEATYESGFVIDKFPISRPNLTFSTLTVSNMSPEDSSIYLCSVEDRLGGYEAFFGQGTRLTVV.